The T cell receptor (beta chain) under discussion was sequenced for a study of blood T cell repertoires in COVID-19. Study context: There were acute and convalescent COVID-19 samples, and they came from the United States, Italy and Spain. In each case, the material was cDNA or gDNA derived from T cells, B-cell-depleted T cells, or PBMCs.

CDR1 and CDR2 from the germline V gene are LNHNV and YYDKDF (reference sequence). V shed 0 bases and J 2 bases; nucleotides not matched to a gene: 10. The CDR3 covers 18 residues. Assay: immunoSEQ multiplex PCR; the TCRdb copy retains only in-frame clones and omits some. The sample consists of 200,000 to 250,000 clones, more than 70% of them appearing once. The sequencing sample was made of peripheral blood. The clonotype originates from a man at least 80 years old with acute or convalescent COVID-19. J is TRBJ1-3 and V is TRBV15; 7 bases line up with TRBD1. CDR3 DNA: TGTGCCACCAGCAGAGATCTCGCAGGGGGTTCTACTGGAAACACCATATATTTT. Translating it yields CATSRDLAGGSTGNTIYF. The complete variable domain, with remaining parts taken from reference TRBV15 and TRBJ1-3, reads DAMVIQNPRYQVTQFGKPVTLSCSQTLNHNVMYWYQQKSSQAPKLLFHYYDKDFNNEADTPDNFQSRRPNTSFCFLDIRSPGLGDTAMYLCATSRDLAGGSTGNTIYFGEGSWLTVV.